The T cell receptor (beta chain) described here comes from a study of naive and memory T cell subsets. Both TRBC1 and TRBC2 were covered by a beta constant-region primer of two equimolar oligonucleotides. Nested alpha and beta constant-region primers with the SP2 primer drove four PCR rounds on ligated cDNA. From the UMI-ligation and nested PCR reads, TCRdb called clonotypes with MiXCR, one entry per CDR3 protein. The table records 8,500 to 10,000 distinct CDR3 sequences, 4.5% to 7% of them present only once. About this clonotype itself: Since a much larger clone is just one base distant, this may be a read error. A read error is likely, as this CDR3 ends without the conserved phenylalanine or tryptophan.

The V end lost 3 bases, the J end lost 7 bases, and 7 bases lay between the germline ends. The CDR3 has 11 amino acids. The germline gives CDR1 DFQATT, CDR2 SNEGSKA (reference sequence). Sequencing used CD4+ TEMRA cells from blood. Subset noted: effector memory re-expressing CD45RA, CD45RA+ CD27-. The clonotype originates from a human donor in good health. The V gene is TRBV20-1, the J gene TRBJ1-3, with no clear D. The CDR3 nucleotides read TGCAGTGCTAGTGTAGGGAACACCATATATTCT. Protein product: CSASVGNTIYS.